This T cell receptor (beta chain) comes out of a study of regulatory T cells in long-lasting Graves disease (dated by TCRdb to the early 2020s). With regard to the full study: Newly diagnosed Graves' disease patients had taken antithyroid drugs for less than 3 months. Peripheral blood TCR sequencing and RNA sequencing compared persistent Graves' disease patients with newly diagnosed Graves' disease patients. A total of around 35 samples underwent TCR sequencing: 13 from persistent and around 20 from newly diagnosed Graves' disease patients. The study was registered as a clinical trial and conducted in China.

Overall study results and their limits: As a limitation, the authors acknowledged that the small sample size may reduce accuracy. Persistent disease showed preferential use of TRBV28, TRBJ1-2 and TRBJ2-5, whereas newly diagnosed disease favored TRBV20-1 and TRBJ2-1. Compared with newly diagnosed patients, persistent Graves' disease patients had lower TCR Shannon entropy and fewer highly expanded clones, which suggests clonal expansion. Sequencing and analysis were restricted to the TCR beta chain. A larger number of public clonotypes was shared among persistent patients (over 2,500) than among newly diagnosed patients (about 990). Because the primary lesion, thyroid tissue, could not be accessed, the study looked at peripheral blood alone.

The label giving this sample's time point can be read as: newly diagnosed GD, antithyroid drugs for less than 3 months. RNA was extracted from PBMCs in TRIzol for both TCR sequencing and RNA sequencing. The diagnosis of Graves' disease was made according to American Thyroid Association guidelines. Patients were recruited from an endocrinology department in Xi'an, China. Each patient gave roughly 8.4 milliliters of peripheral blood, collected in an EDTA anticoagulant tube. Ficoll Paque Plus density gradient separation was used to isolate PBMCs, and no further T cell sorting was done. An Agilent 2100 Bioanalyzer and agarose gel were used to check RNA quality, and a NanoDrop 2000 was used to measure RNA concentration. Library construction relied on multiplex PCR. Reads for this sample came from an Illumina HiSeq 4000. CDR3 regions were amplified by Arm-PCR with iRepertoire HTBI primers to construct TCR beta libraries. Gel purification was performed on PCR products prior to sequencing. The published analysis was carried out like this. Gene usage analysis of CDR3 amino acid clonotypes used the roughly 62 TRBV and some 13 TRBJ segments found across samples. Filtered high-quality paired reads were merged into contigs using COPE and FqMerger. BLAST was used to align contigs to the IMGT TRBV, TRBD and TRBJ reference genes, and CDR3 was defined following IMGT. Clonotypes above 0.1% frequency were classified as highly expanded clones. Repertoire diversity was measured by Shannon entropy, and V-J evenness by the Gini coefficient. A clonotype was considered public if more than one individual shared it. TCRdb handled the public reads itself, with Q25 trimming in fastp and clone calling in MiXCR, and kept productive beta chains. Rows are unified per CDR3 protein, each entry keeping the most common DNA and genes. The V and J calls and clone size come from TCRdb's table, not from the authors' own analysis. The sample table records a few hundred thousand distinct CDR3 sequences; around 16% of these occur just once. Under 9% of the sample is held by the ten biggest clonotypes.

After removal of 3 bases from V and 2 bases from J, the junction retains 13 bases not matched to a gene. The germline V gene encodes CDR1 MDHEN and CDR2 SYDVKM. The cysteine opens and the phenylalanine closes a CDR3 of 19 amino acids. CDR3 DNA is the only sequence kept; it has 57 bases, read in frame from the first base. This clonotype was counted at least ten times. Its antigen is not yet known. Nothing much larger sits one base from this clone, and base qualities are not available. These same records also appear under a second study, on T cells in Graves' hyperthyroidism and ophthalmopathy. As the second publication notes: Stable Graves' hyperthyroidism was defined as the absence of progression to ophthalmopathy over 18 months of follow-up. Hyperthyroidism patients were aged 18 to 65 years and newly diagnosed, with disease duration of less than 2 months. Patients with uncontrolled infections, other autoimmune diseases, pregnancy or lactation were excluded. Diagnoses relied on clinical symptoms, serum thyroxine and TRAb, thyroid ultrasound and orbital computed tomography. The TCR CDR3 was subjected to a first round of RT-PCR using the HTBI primer set and the Qiagen OneStep RT-PCR kit. Most expanded thyroid clonotypes (frequency above 0.001) were also found in blood, which suggests that blood repertoires may mirror thyroid immune responses. Ophthalmopathy was separated from stable hyperthyroidism by a 13 V-J signature model, with about 86% sensitivity and about 81% specificity obtained in cross-validation and 80%/75% obtained in testing. In validation, progression to ophthalmopathy was predicted by the model with 70.59% sensitivity and 72% to 85% specificity, a median of approximately 7.1 months before onset. A discovery cohort of fewer than 110 patients, approximately 45 with Graves' ophthalmopathy and approximately 57 with stable Graves' hyperthyroidism, was used to find distinguishing TCR V-J signatures. Prospective prediction of ophthalmopathy was tested in an independent validation cohort of under 20 hyperthyroidism patients and some 17 patients who later progressed to ophthalmopathy. The roughly 94 discovery patients were randomly split 7:3 into training and test sets. In six Graves' hyperthyroidism patients, the study also compared T-cell repertoires from thyroid tissue with T-cell repertoires from blood. Once sampling was done, hyperthyroidism patients were given methimazole at a starting dose of 30 mg daily, whereas ophthalmopathy patients were given high-dose intravenous methylprednisolone. Libraries were constructed in a second round of multiplex PCR, after which size selection and purification were performed. Paired-end sequencing of the libraries was performed with 100 bp reads on an Illumina HiSeq2000. SOAPnuke was used to process the raw data, throwing out any read that contained adapters or uncalled bases, had a mean Phred below 15, or lacked an exact constant-primer or identifier match. COPE v1.2.5 was used to merge high-quality paired reads, and clonotypes were defined as unique nucleotide sequences. Clonotypes were aligned to IMGT TRBV, TRBD and TRBJ reference segments using MiTCR v1.1. The analysis included only V-J combinations with a frequency above 0.0001, which together covered roughly 99% of the repertoires. The TCS score was defined as the ratio of F50 (clonal expansion) to E x V (chaos), calculated using BLOSUM62-based TCRdist between CDR3 peptides within each V-J. Welch's t-statistics and random forest reduced roughly 530 V-J features to about 12, which were used in a naive Bayes classifier (R e1071). No statistical method was used to fix the sample size in advance, and group allocation was not hidden from the investigators. The paper describes TCR Vbeta CDR3 sequencing of fewer than 150 peripheral blood samples, made up of some 40 ophthalmopathy patients, some 80 hyperthyroidism patients and roughly 17 progressor patients.

The sequence came from a woman aged 40 to 50 with Graves disease. Donor details come from another sample of the same person, matched by shared clones. Material: peripheral blood mononuclear cells (PBMCs), obtained at new diagnosis, from a patient treated with antithyroid drugs. This chain joins TRBV28 to TRBJ2-7; 13 middle bases align to TRBD2. The nucleotide sequence is TGTGCCAGCAGTTTCGACGGGGTAGGGACTAGCGGGATGGCCTACGAGCAGTACTTC. Its protein reads: CASSFDGVGTSGMAYEQYF.